These 6 T cell receptor beta chains were all obtained from the same sample, sequenced in a study of cytomegalovirus exposure and HLA in healthy donors. Use of 60 Vbeta and 13 Jbeta primers characterized the PCR. Some clones are missing from TCRdb's copy, which holds only in-frame ones; the method was immunoSEQ multiplex PCR. The sample includes tens of thousands of clones, 85% to 90% of them seen just once. Specimen: PBMCs. The receptors come from a man between 18 and 35 years old in good health and CMV-seronegative.

This clone was counted once. J is TRBJ2-7 and V is TRBV6-1; 8 nucleotides agree with TRBD1. CDR1 is MNHNS and CDR2 is SASEGT in the germline V gene. The CDR3 is made up of 13 amino acids. The J segment lost 4 bases and the V segment lost 4 bases, leaving 3 bases of the junction unmatched. CDR3 residues: CASSAQGAYEQYF. The DNA for the CDR3 is TGTGCCAGCAGTGCCCAGGGGGCTTACGAGCAGTACTTC.

This clone was observed a handful of times. This sequence joins TRBV19 and TRBJ1-1; TRBD1 aligns across 8 bases. The length of the CDR3 is 16 residues. Germline trimming cut 6 bases from V and 1 base from J; bases unmatched to any gene: 10. In germline, CDR1 is LNHDA, CDR2 SQIVND (reference sequence). The CDR3 protein is CASRNPSGTGNTEAFF. In nucleotides, the CDR3 is TGTGCCAGTAGAAACCCTTCCGGGACAGGGAACACTGAAGCTTTCTTT.

J is TRBJ2-1 and V is TRBV6-6, with 10 nucleotides matching TRBD2. The CDR3 is made up of 15 amino acids. Looked up from germline, CDR1 is MNHNY and CDR2 is SVGAGI (reference sequence). J lost 9 bases, V lost 5 bases, and 10 bases had no gene match. The CDR3 sequence is CASSKGLAKQGEQFF. The CDR3 nucleotides are TGTGCCAGCAGTAAGGGACTAGCGAAACAAGGTGAGCAGTTCTTC.

The rearrangement uses TRBV14 and TRBJ2-5; maybe TRBD2 (5 bases). Germline V gene lookup returns CDR1 SGHDN and CDR2 FVKESK. The CDR3 consists of 16 residues. V shed 0 bases and J shed 4 bases, with 15 bases lying between them. CDR3 sequence: CASSQDGKGWGETQYF. For the CDR3, the DNA is TGTGCCAGCAGCCAAGACGGGAAAGGGTGGGGAGAGACCCAGTACTTC.

The chain has TRBV19 and TRBJ2-1; tentative D call: TRBD1 (6 bases). CDR1 and CDR2 from the germline V gene are LNHDA and SQIVND (reference sequence). Between the trimmed V and J ends, which lost 5 bases and 5 bases, there was a span of 13 bases. CDR3 length: 14 residues. CDR3 nucleotide sequence: TGTGCCAGTAGTCCACAGGGCTGGCACAATGAGCAGTTCTTC. Amino acids: CASSPQGWHNEQFF.

The chain recombines TRBV7-3 with TRBJ2-3, with 7 nucleotides matching TRBD2. Trimming at V came to 4 bases and at J to 0 bases, leaving 4 bases not matched to a gene. This CDR3 comprises 15 residues. Germline V lookup: CDR1 SGHTA, CDR2 FQGTGA. Here the CDR3 DNA reads TGTGCCAGCAGCTCGTCTAGCGGAAGCACAGATACGCAGTATTTT. As protein: CASSSSSGSTDTQYF.